This TCR beta chain was obtained from a study of glioma-infiltrating T cells after dendritic cell vaccination. About the study: Monocyte-derived dendritic cells, cultured 7 to 8 days with IL-4 and GM-CSF, were pulsed with autologous tumor lysate.

The data were produced by immunoSEQ multiplex PCR, yet TCRdb's version contains in-frame clones alone and is incomplete. This sample has 55,000 to 75,000 clones; roughly 83% occur once, and the top ten carry approximately 14%. Germline CDR1 and CDR2: SGHNT and YYREEE (reference sequence). Losses at the gene ends were 2 bases for V and 7 bases for J; bases not matched to a gene: 5. The CDR3 covers 14 residues. This sample's time point: after dendritic cell vaccination, including at tumor progression/relapse. This TCR was recovered from a human donor with glioblastoma. The source was blood, collected after dendritic cell vaccination. This rearrangement joins TRBV5-4 to TRBJ2-1; 8 bases line up with TRBD1. The DNA of the CDR3 is TGTGCCAGCAGCTTCCGGACAGGGTTGAATGAGCAGTTCTTC. This gives the protein CASSFRTGLNEQFF.